Sequencing of this T cell receptor (beta chain) was carried out in a study of T cells in Graves' hyperthyroidism and ophthalmopathy. In the study overall: Initial diagnosis, before any treatment, was when peripheral blood was collected. Study results and limitations: Within blood appeared most thyroid clonotypes that had expanded above 0.001. Ophthalmopathy onset followed model prediction by a median about seven months.

Amplification of TCR beta CDR3 regions used RNA as the template. TCR CDR3 underwent first-round RT-PCR with the HTBI primer set. TCRdb called the multiplex PCR reads again in MiXCR, with one record for every CDR3 protein. The sample holds approximately 270,000 distinct CDR3 sequences, about 15% seen once. Patients were excluded for uncontrolled infection, other autoimmune disease, pregnancy or lactation. This clonotype was recorded many times. The antigen is unknown. Sequencing was performed on blood. This clonotype was sampled from a woman aged 40 to 50 with Graves' hyperthyroidism that later progressed to Graves' ophthalmopathy.

This chain's CDR3 is CASSSGGASNYGYTF. As DNA, the CDR3 is TGTGCCAGCAGTTCCGGGGGCGCATCTAACTATGGCTACACCTTC. The rearrangement uses TRBV5-4 and TRBJ1-2; possibly TRBD1 for D (6 bases). The CDR3 is 15 residues long. V dropped 5 bases and J dropped 0 bases, with 14 bases sitting between them. Germline assignment: CDR1 SGHNT and CDR2 YYREEE (reference sequence).